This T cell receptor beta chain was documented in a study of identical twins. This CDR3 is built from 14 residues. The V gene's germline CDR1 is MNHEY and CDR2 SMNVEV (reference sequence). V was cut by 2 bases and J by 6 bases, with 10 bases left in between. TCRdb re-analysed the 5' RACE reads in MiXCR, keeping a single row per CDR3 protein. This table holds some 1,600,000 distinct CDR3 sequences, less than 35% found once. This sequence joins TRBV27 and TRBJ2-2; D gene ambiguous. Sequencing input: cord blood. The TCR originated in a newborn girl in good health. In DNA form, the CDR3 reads TGTGCCAGCAGTTTAGGGATCCCGGCCGGGGAGCTGTTTTTT. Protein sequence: CASSLGIPAGELFF.